These 4 T cell receptor beta chains share one sample of origin, sequenced in a study of OX40 agonist ivuxolimab in advanced cancers. The repertoire was sequenced with immunoSEQ multiplex PCR; TCRdb's copy has only in-frame clones and lacks some. This table holds more than 45,000 clones, about 80% found once. Source: CD4+ or CD8+ T cells sorted from blood, taken in a trial of the OX40 agonist ivuxolimab. These receptor sequences come from an adult with an advanced solid tumor such as melanoma, head and neck, liver or kidney cancer.

The V call is TRBV7-2, the J call TRBJ2-5, with 7 bases aligning to TRBD2. This CDR3 has 15 amino acids. The J segment lost 2 bases and the V segment lost 8 bases, leaving 11 bases of the junction unmatched. The V gene's germline CDR1 is SGHTA and CDR2 FQGNSA. The CDR3, as DNA: TGTGCCAGCGCCCCGGAAGCGGGACCTCAAGAGACCCAGTACTTC. It specifies CASAPEAGPQETQYF.

This rearrangement joins TRBV6-5 to TRBJ1-1; D unclear. The CDR3 is made up of 14 amino acids. Trimming pared 5 bases from V and 4 bases from J, leaving 14 bases between. Germline lookup yields CDR1 MNHEY and CDR2 SVGAGI. In DNA form, the CDR3 reads TGTGCCAGCAGTCTCTCCAGGCTGCGCACTGAAGCTTTCTTT. It is translated as CASSLSRLRTEAFF.

The chain has TRBV28 and TRBJ2-4, with D hard to call. The CDR3 extends over 11 amino acids. The ends were cut back, 10 bases at V and 6 bases at J, with 10 bases in the middle. The V gene's germline CDR1 is MDHEN and CDR2 SYDVKM. CDR3 DNA sequence: TGTGCCACCAAGACTGTAAACATTCAGTACTTC. Its protein product is CATKTVNIQYF.

The DNA for the CDR3 is TGTGCCAGCAGCGCAGATACGCAGTATTTT. This encodes CASSADTQYF. V is TRBV7-9 and J is TRBJ2-3; no clear D. CDR1 and CDR2 from the germline V gene are SEHNR and FQNEAQ (reference sequence). The CDR3 length is 10 residues. The V end lost 5 bases, the J end lost 4 bases, and 1 base lay between the germline ends.